Below, 19 T cell receptor beta chains from the same sample are listed, as sequenced in a study of cytomegalovirus exposure and HLA in healthy donors. PCR employed 60 Vbeta and 13 Jbeta primers. The table came from immunoSEQ multiplex PCR; TCRdb's copy has only in-frame clones and leaves some out. The data hold 90,000 or so clones, with approximately 76% observed a single time. Sequencing was done on a sample of PBMCs. The receptors come from a man aged 30-40 years in good health and CMV-seropositive.

The chain uses TRBV9 and TRBJ1-2; the match to TRBD1 covers 7 bases. This CDR3 spans 14 amino acids. With 4 bases clipped from V and 2 bases from J, the junction kept 5 bases outside the gene matches. Germline V gene data show CDR1 as SGDLS and CDR2 as YYNGEE. DNA for the CDR3: TGTGCCAGCAGCATAGCGGGACAGAACTATGGCTACACCTTC. Amino acids: CASSIAGQNYGYTF.

This clone was seen a few times. The chain combines TRBV6-5 with TRBJ2-1, with 10 bases lining up with TRBD1. Germline CDR1 is MNHEY and CDR2 is SVGAGI. V shed 5 bases and J 9 bases; nucleotides not matched to a gene: 10. The CDR3 has 15 residues. The CDR3 bases are TGTGCCAGCAGTAACGGACAGGGGGGGGTTCTTGAGCAGTTCTTC. As protein: CASSNGQGGVLEQFF.

Here the CDR3 reads CATSRDSGGAYEQFF. In DNA, the CDR3 is TGTGCCACCAGCAGAGATAGCGGGGGGGCGTATGAGCAGTTCTTC. The chain employs TRBV15 and TRBJ2-1; 11 positions match TRBD2. Germline V gives CDR1 LNHNV, CDR2 YYDKDF (reference sequence). The length of the CDR3 is 15 residues. V was clipped by 0 bases and J by 8 bases; unmatched bases: 3.

The chain uses TRBV4-3 and TRBJ1-4, with a tentative D call TRBD1 (6 bases). The germline V and J ends were trimmed by 0 bases and 4 bases, with 12 bases remaining between them. CDR1 is LGHNA and CDR2 is YSLEER in the germline V gene. CDR3 size: 16 residues. CDR3 DNA sequence: TGCGCCAGCAGCCAAGAAGGACAGCCTTTTAATGAAAAACTGTTTTTT. Its translation: CASSQEGQPFNEKLFF.

The J gene is TRBJ2-7, the V gene TRBV2; D is undetermined. Trimming removed 3 bases from V and 1 base from J, with 13 bases in between. The CDR3 totals 15 residues. Germline V gene data show CDR1 as SNHLY and CDR2 as FYNNEI. DNA for the CDR3: TGTGCCAGCAGTGATGGGCCTTTTCCTTCCTACGAGCAGTACTTC. This encodes CASSDGPFPSYEQYF.

The gene calls are TRBV10-3 and TRBJ1-1, with 9 bases matching TRBD1. V was pared by 0 bases and J by 4 bases, with 3 bases of the junction left unmatched. The germline gives CDR1 ENHRY, CDR2 SYGVKD. CDR3 size: 15 residues. CDR3 loop: CAISESGQGITEAFF. The CDR3 DNA reads TGTGCCATCAGTGAGTCTGGACAGGGGATCACTGAAGCTTTCTTT.

A few counts support this clone. This sequence joins TRBV5-1 and TRBJ1-1; D not resolved. CDR1 and CDR2 from the germline V gene are SGHRS and YFSETQ. The CDR3 extends over 14 amino acids. V was pared by 4 bases and J by 0 bases, with 10 bases between. The CDR3 DNA follows: TGCGCCAGCAGCCAGAGGGAGCTGAACACTGAAGCTTTCTTT. It codes for CASSQRELNTEAFF.

The rearrangement uses TRBV11-1 and TRBJ2-7, with a weak D call TRBD1 (5 bases). V lost 5 bases and J 3 bases, leaving 20 bases between the germline ends. Per the germline V gene, CDR1 is SGHAT and CDR2 is FQDESV (reference sequence). This CDR3 has 16 residues. In DNA form, the CDR3 reads TGTGCCAGCAGCCCAACGACAGACCTGATTATCTACGAGCAGTACTTC. Encoded protein: CASSPTTDLIIYEQYF.

The chain has TRBV2 and TRBJ2-7; 7 nucleotides match TRBD2. This CDR3 comprises 15 residues. Germline V gives CDR1 SNHLY, CDR2 FYNNEI. V dropped 2 bases and J dropped 2; count of bases not matched to a gene: 6. The CDR3 sequence is CASSESGADTYEQYF. CDR3 bases: TGTGCCAGCAGTGAAAGCGGGGCGGATACCTACGAGCAGTACTTC. Filled out from reference TRBV2 and TRBJ2-7, the complete variable domain reads EPEVTQTPSHQVTQMGQEVILRCVPISNHLYFYWYRQILGQKVEFLVSFYNNEISEKSEIFDDQFSVERPDGSNFTLKIRSTKLEDSAMYFCASSESGADTYEQYFGPGTRLTVT.

J is TRBJ1-4 and V is TRBV4-1; 10 nucleotides match TRBD1. The CDR3 contains 18 residues. CDR1 MGHRA and CDR2 YSYEKL come from the germline V gene. J gave up 7 bases and V 0 bases, and 11 bases lay outside the gene matches. CDR3 sequence: CASSQDRPRDRGSEKLFF. For the CDR3, the DNA is TGCGCCAGCAGCCAAGATAGGCCCCGGGACAGGGGAAGTGAAAAACTGTTTTTT.

The rearrangement links TRBV30 to TRBJ2-1; 7 bases match TRBD2. The CDR3 is 15 amino acids. Germline assignment: CDR1 GTSNPN and CDR2 SVGIG (reference sequence). V gave up 2 bases and J gave up 3 bases; unmatched junction bases: 7. The CDR3 region has the DNA TGTGCCTGGAGTCCCCCGACTAGCTTCTACAATGAGCAGTTCTTC. This gives the protein CAWSPPTSFYNEQFF. Together with reference TRBV30 and TRBJ2-1, the CDR3 gives the full variable domain: SQTIHQWPATLVQPVGSPLSLECTVEGTSNPNLYWYRQAAGRGLQLLFYSVGIGQISSEVPQNLSASRPQDRQFILSSKKLLLSDSGFYLCAWSPPTSFYNEQFFGPGTRLTVL.

This chain joins TRBV19 and TRBJ1-5; 9 bases map to TRBD1. V lost 5 bases, J lost 7 bases, and 12 bases stayed unmatched. This CDR3 is built from 16 residues. Germline V CDR1 and CDR2: LNHDA, SQIVND (reference sequence). CDR3 region: CASSARWDRVGQPQHF. CDR3 nucleotide sequence: TGTGCCAGTAGTGCGAGGTGGGACAGGGTAGGACAGCCCCAGCATTTT. Filled out from reference TRBV19 and TRBJ1-5, the complete variable domain reads DGGITQSPKYLFRKEGQNVTLSCEQNLNHDAMYWYRQDPGQGLRLIYYSQIVNDFQKGDIAEGYSVSREKKESFPLTVTSAQKNPTAFYLCASSARWDRVGQPQHFGDGTRLSIL.

V gene TRBV27 combines with J gene TRBJ2-7; D is unclear. The CDR3 totals 13 residues. The germline V gene encodes CDR1 MNHEY and CDR2 SMNVEV (reference sequence). Between the trimmed V and J ends, which lost 7 bases and 1 base, there was a span of 11 bases. The CDR3 here is CASNNPGSYEQYF. The CDR3 nucleotides read TGTGCCAGCAATAACCCGGGTTCCTACGAGCAGTACTTC.

The gene calls are TRBV5-6 and TRBJ2-5, with TRBD1 matching 12 bases. The J call could be wrong; TRBJ2-7 is a better fit for the DNA end. Germline V lookup: CDR1 SGHDT, CDR2 YYEEEE. This CDR3 has 14 amino acids. The CDR3 is CASSPGTGGTEQYF. As DNA, the CDR3 is TGTGCCAGCAGCCCTGGGACAGGGGGCACCGAGCAGTACTTC.

The V call is TRBV7-9, the J call TRBJ1-2; D is unresolved. The V end lost 0 bases, the J end lost 2 bases, and 7 bases lay between the germline ends. The germline V gene has CDR1 SEHNR and CDR2 FQNEAQ (reference sequence). This CDR3 spans 14 amino acids. CDR3 in amino acids: CASSLARENYGYTF. The CDR3 region has the DNA TGTGCCAGCAGCTTAGCCCGAGAGAACTATGGCTACACCTTC.

This chain links TRBV10-3 with TRBJ2-7, with 11 bases lining up with TRBD2. V dropped 3 bases and J dropped 0; count of bases not matched to a gene: 7. Per the germline V gene, CDR1 is ENHRY and CDR2 is SYGVKD. The CDR3 has 17 amino acids. The CDR3 sequence: CAISDSSGGHSSYEQYF. The CDR3 DNA sequence: TGTGCCATCAGTGACTCTAGCGGGGGGCACAGCTCCTACGAGCAGTACTTC.

This chain connects TRBV7-3 to TRBJ2-3; D uncertain. From germline, CDR1 is SGHTA and CDR2 FQGTGA. The V gene lost 5 bases and the J gene lost 4 bases, with 13 bases spanning the gap. This CDR3 spans 14 amino acids. CDR3 nucleotide sequence: TGTGCCAGCAGCCTAATGCCAGGCTCAGATACGCAGTATTTT. Its translation is CASSLMPGSDTQYF. The full variable domain, with the rest looked up from reference TRBV7-3 and TRBJ2-3, is GAGVSQTPSNKVTEKGKYVELRCDPISGHTALYWYRQSLGQGPEFLIYFQGTGAADDSGLPNDRFFAVRPEGSVSTLKIQRTERGDSAVYLCASSLMPGSDTQYFGPGTRLTVL.

Only a few counts were recorded for this clone. The rearrangement uses TRBV6-1 and TRBJ1-5; no clear D. The ends were cut back, 2 bases at V and 4 bases at J, with 6 bases in the middle. The CDR3 is 13 residues long. Germline V lookup: CDR1 MNHNS, CDR2 SASEGT. DNA of the CDR3: TGTGCCAGCAGTGAATTCGGGAATCAGCCCCAGCATTTT. This sequence encodes CASSEFGNQPQHF.

The V and J genes are TRBV5-1 and TRBJ2-2; 9 bases fit TRBD1. The germline gives CDR1 SGHRS, CDR2 YFSETQ. The CDR3 loop spans 15 amino acids. The V and J ends lost 0 bases and 7 bases, in that order; junction bases with no gene match: 4. CDR3: CASSLDGTGIGELFF. The CDR3 region has the DNA TGCGCCAGCAGCTTGGATGGGACAGGGATCGGGGAGCTGTTTTTT.